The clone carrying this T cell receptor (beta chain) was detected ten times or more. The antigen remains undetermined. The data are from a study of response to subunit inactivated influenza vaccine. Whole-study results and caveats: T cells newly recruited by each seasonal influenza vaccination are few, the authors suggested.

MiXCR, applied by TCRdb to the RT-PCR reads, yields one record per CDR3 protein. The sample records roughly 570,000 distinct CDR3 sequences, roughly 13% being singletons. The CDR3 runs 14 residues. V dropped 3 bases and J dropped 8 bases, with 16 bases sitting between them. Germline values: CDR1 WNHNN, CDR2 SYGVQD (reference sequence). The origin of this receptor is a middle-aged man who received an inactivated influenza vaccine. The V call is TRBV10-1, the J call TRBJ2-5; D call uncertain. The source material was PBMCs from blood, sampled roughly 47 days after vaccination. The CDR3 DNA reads TGCGCCAGCAGTGATCGTCCTCGAACTGAAACCCAGTACTTC. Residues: CASSDRPRTETQYF.